The rows below give T cell receptor beta chains drawn from one sample of a study of T-cell reconstitution after alpha-beta-depleted transplantation in children. Via MiXCR, TCRdb re-called the PCR reads, giving one row per CDR3 protein. The sample comprises about 900,000 distinct CDR3 sequences, roughly 29% of which are singletons, and about 28% rests with the top ten. This sample comprised PBMCs, mostly from graft donor cells, obtained 360 days after TCRalphabeta/CD19-depleted stem cell transplant. The source of these receptors is a boy under two years old who had a stem cell transplant for SCID, so the T cells may come from the graft donor. CDR3s leave out the opening cysteine and the closing phenylalanine or tryptophan. D genes are given only for firm matches.

j_call v_call d_call cdr3_aa
TRBJ2-7 TRBV29-1 TRBD1 SVPKGEQGASEQY
TRBJ2-1 TRBV5-1 TRBD1 ASSFFPGQNNEQF
TRBJ2-7 TRBV4-3 NA ASSQAIPYEQY
TRBJ1-5 TRBV15 NA ATSRDKGNQPQH
TRBJ2-3 TRBV4-1 TRBD2 ANSQEPSGGDWGTQY
TRBJ1-5 TRBV6-2/TRBV6-3 NA ASSYWTGNQPQH
TRBJ2-7 TRBV25-1 TRBD1 ASSRSGGQYEQY
TRBJ2-1 TRBV7-2 NA ASSFVLGQF
TRBJ1-4 TRBV6-1 NA ASSRGPASNEKLF
TRBJ1-6 TRBV6-1 NA ASSELGIWSGPLH
TRBJ2-1 TRBV20-1 TRBD2 SSPRGTSSYNEQF
TRBJ1-2 TRBV6-5 NA ASSYSTSGQGSGYT
TRBJ2-1 TRBV5-1 TRBD2 ASSSPSGASYNEQF
TRBJ1-4 TRBV11-1 NA ASSFLIGSTGYFNEKLF
TRBJ2-3 TRBV4-1 TRBD1 ASSQDRTGPRVTDTQY
TRBJ1-6 TRBV7-9 TRBD1 ASSSGQGPSSPLH
TRBJ2-3 TRBV5-6 NA ASSLWGWTSTDTQY
TRBJ2-3 TRBV20-1 NA SVSSSTDTQY
TRBJ2-7 TRBV28 NA ASSSLFEGEYEQY
TRBJ2-6 TRBV7-2 TRBD1 ASSQTGAHSGANVLT
TRBJ1-2 TRBV5-1 NA ASSPGPPVIGYT
TRBJ2-7 TRBV12-3/TRBV12-4 NA ASSLQGYYSYEQY
TRBJ2-5 TRBV7-9 NA ASSLALSGRQETQY
TRBJ2-7 TRBV30 NA AWSGGYEQY
TRBJ1-1 TRBV6-1 NA ASSIDSDTEAF
TRBJ2-5 TRBV12-3/TRBV12-4 TRBD2 ASSRTGTSGKETQY
TRBJ2-2 TRBV7-9 NA ASSLTAGVAGELF
TRBJ2-5 TRBV29-1 TRBD2 SVVRAGEETQY
TRBJ1-1 TRBV4-1 TRBD1 ASSHVQGLNTEAF
TRBJ2-7 TRBV20-1 TRBD2 SAWTSGGKSSYEQY
TRBJ1-2 TRBV6-2/TRBV6-3 NA ASRGRSNYGYT
TRBJ1-2 TRBV27 NA ASSPHVEGWFGYT
TRBJ2-7 TRBV18 TRBD2 ASSPTSGGWYEQY
TRBJ2-7 TRBV12-3/TRBV12-4 TRBD1 ASRGQPYEQY
TRBJ2-3 TRBV20-1 NA CASGTNREAMTDTQY
TRBJ2-7 TRBV5-1 TRBD1 ASSSTGEAYEQY
TRBJ1-4 TRBV4-3 NA ASSQGSNEKLF
TRBJ2-7 TRBV20-1 NA SARVTTSEQY
TRBJ1-4 TRBV20-1 TRBD1 SAPGQPNEKLF
TRBJ1-1 TRBV15 TRBD1 ATSRWGDSLTEAF
TRBJ2-7 TRBV12-3/TRBV12-4 NA ASSPDGDDEQY
TRBJ2-1 TRBV7-3 NA ASSLSAQTYNEQF
TRBJ2-1 TRBV4-2 NA ASSQGGTGGPNNEQF
TRBJ1-5 TRBV12-3/TRBV12-4 NA ASSLVGSSNQPQH
TRBJ2-3 TRBV2 TRBD2 ATRGLAGTDTQY
TRBJ2-5 TRBV5-1 NA ASSRHRERETQY
TRBJ2-5 TRBV2 TRBD2 ASSEGERGEETQY
TRBJ1-4 TRBV5-1 TRBD1 ASSGAGTANEKLF
TRBJ2-5 TRBV29-1 TRBD1 SVQPPIDRERETQY
TRBJ1-1 TRBV2 NA ASSESGGNTEAF
TRBJ2-3 TRBV2 NA ASSEGRVAADTQY